This paragraph covers one T cell receptor beta chain sequence. The target antigen is unknown. This entry belongs to a study of cytomegalovirus exposure and HLA in healthy donors. Whole-study results and caveats: In a later analysis, approximately 15,000 TCR beta sequences were associated with HLA alleles at 0.05 false discovery rate. The authors enumerated over 150 TCR beta chains as linked to cytomegalovirus. High sensitivity and specificity were reportedly achieved when the classifier diagnosed cytomegalovirus status.

CDR3 size: 16 residues. Trimming cost V 2 bases and J 2 bases; bases outside gene matches: 7. CDR1 and CDR2 (germline): SGHTA, FQGNSA. With 60 Vbeta and 13 Jbeta primers, the PCR was carried out. Assay used: immunoSEQ multiplex PCR; TCRdb lists only in-frame clones, some missing. The repertoire holds about 170,000 clones, over 80% seen once, with about 5% in the top ten. As for the donors, each was a healthy bone marrow donor. This TCR came from a woman in her fifties or sixties in good health and CMV-seropositive. The V call is TRBV7-2, the J call TRBJ2-7; 9 bases fit TRBD1. Sequenced input: PBMCs. The CDR3 nucleotides read TGTGCCAGCAGCTTATCGTCCGGACAGGGGACCTACGAGCAGTACTTC. Encoded protein: CASSLSSGQGTYEQYF.